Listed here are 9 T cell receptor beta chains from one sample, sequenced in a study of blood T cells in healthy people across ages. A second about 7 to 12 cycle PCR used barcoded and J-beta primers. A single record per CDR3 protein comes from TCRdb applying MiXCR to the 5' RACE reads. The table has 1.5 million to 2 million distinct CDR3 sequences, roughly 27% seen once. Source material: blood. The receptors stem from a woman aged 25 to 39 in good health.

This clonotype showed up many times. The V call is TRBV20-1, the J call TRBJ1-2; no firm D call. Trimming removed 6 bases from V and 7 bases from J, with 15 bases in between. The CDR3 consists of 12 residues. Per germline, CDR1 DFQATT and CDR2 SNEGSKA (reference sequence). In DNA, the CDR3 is TGCAGTGCCCCATGGGGAGGAGGTGGCTACACCTTC. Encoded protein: CSAPWGGGGYTF.

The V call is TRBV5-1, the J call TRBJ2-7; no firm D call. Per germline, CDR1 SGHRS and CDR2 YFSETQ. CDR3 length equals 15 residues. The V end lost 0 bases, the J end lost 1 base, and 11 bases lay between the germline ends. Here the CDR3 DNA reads TGCGCCAGCAGCTTGGAGTCGGACCCTTCCTACGAGCAGTACTTC. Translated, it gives CASSLESDPSYEQYF.

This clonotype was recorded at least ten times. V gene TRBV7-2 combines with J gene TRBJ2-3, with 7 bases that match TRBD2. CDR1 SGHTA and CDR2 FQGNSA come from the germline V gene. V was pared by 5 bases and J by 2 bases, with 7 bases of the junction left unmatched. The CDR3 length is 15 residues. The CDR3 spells CASSIRRGVTDTQYF. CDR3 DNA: TGTGCCAGCAGCATACGTCGGGGGGTCACAGATACGCAGTATTTT.

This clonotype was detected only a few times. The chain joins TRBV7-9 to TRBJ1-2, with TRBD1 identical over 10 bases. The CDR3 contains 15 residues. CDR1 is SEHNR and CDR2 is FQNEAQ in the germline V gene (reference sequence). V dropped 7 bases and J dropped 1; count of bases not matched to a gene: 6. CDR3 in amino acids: CASTPDRGSNYGYTF. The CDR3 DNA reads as TGTGCCAGCACCCCGGACAGGGGGAGTAACTATGGCTACACCTTC.

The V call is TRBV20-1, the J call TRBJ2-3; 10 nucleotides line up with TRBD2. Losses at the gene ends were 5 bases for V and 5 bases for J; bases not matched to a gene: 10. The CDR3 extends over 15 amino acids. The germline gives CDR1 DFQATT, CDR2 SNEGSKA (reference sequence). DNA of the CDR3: TGCAGTGCTTATAAGCGGGAGGGCCAGGGAGATACGCAGTATTTT. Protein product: CSAYKREGQGDTQYF.

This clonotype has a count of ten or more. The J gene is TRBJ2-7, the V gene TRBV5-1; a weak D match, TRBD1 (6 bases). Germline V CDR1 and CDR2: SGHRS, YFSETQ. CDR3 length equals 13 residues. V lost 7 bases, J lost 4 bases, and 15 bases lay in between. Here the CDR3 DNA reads TGCGCCAGCCAAGACAGGATAATTTACGAGCAGTACTTC. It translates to CASQDRIIYEQYF.

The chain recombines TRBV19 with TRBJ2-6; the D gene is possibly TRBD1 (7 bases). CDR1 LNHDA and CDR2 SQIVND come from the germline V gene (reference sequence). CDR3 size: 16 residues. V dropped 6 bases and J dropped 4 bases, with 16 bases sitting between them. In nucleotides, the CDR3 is TGTGCCAGTAGGCGAGGGGGCGCGGGAGGGGCCAACGTCCTGACTTTC. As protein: CASRRGGAGGANVLTF.

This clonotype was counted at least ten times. The CDR3 is CASSLERPEETQYF. The CDR3 coding sequence is TGTGCCAGCAGTTTAGAGCGGCCTGAAGAGACCCAGTACTTC. The chain has TRBV12-3 or TRBV12-4 and TRBJ2-5; tentatively, D is TRBD2 (5 bases). Trimming removed 1 base from V and 3 bases from J, with 9 bases in between. CDR3 size: 14 residues.

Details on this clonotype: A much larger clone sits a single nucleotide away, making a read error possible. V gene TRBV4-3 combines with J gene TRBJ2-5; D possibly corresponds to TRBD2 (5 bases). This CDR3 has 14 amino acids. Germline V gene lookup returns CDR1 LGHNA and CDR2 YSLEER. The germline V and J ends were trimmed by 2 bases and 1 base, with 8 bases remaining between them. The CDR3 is CASSQSEGQETQYF. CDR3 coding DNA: TGCGCCAGCAGCCAATCTGAGGGCCAAGAGACCCAGTACTTC.